Shown below are 6 T cell receptor beta chains from a single sample sequenced in a study of shared T cell receptors in the human thymus. Profiled with immunoSEQ multiplex PCR; TCRdb holds only in-frame clones, not every one. Of 450,000 to 650,000 clones in the sample, about 84% were seen once. The data were also submitted as part of a second study, on human thymus T cells.

The sequenced sample was thymocytes. Every receptor here comes from a boy less than two years old with a congenital heart defect.

The V and J genes are TRBV27 and TRBJ1-5; TRBD1 agrees at 8 bases. V shed 6 bases, J shed 4 bases, and the junction held 11 bases outside the gene matches. This CDR3 is built from 16 residues. Germline loops: CDR1 MNHEY, CDR2 SMNVEV (reference sequence). CDR3 sequence: CASRVTVQGENQPQHF. The CDR3, as DNA: TGTGCCAGCAGGGTCACAGTACAGGGGGAGAATCAGCCCCAGCATTTT.

This chain joins TRBV28 and TRBJ2-7, with TRBD2 matching over 9 bases. Germline CDR1 and CDR2: MDHEN and SYDVKM. CDR3 length equals 14 residues. J gave up 6 bases and V 8 bases, and 11 bases lay outside the gene matches. In DNA, the CDR3 is TGTGCCAGCGCCCCCCGGCGGGAGGGCCTCGAGCAGTACTTC. Translated: CASAPRREGLEQYF.

The CDR3 bases are TGTGCCAGCAGCTCTCCACTAAGCGGGAGGGCCCACCACGAGCAGTACTTC. It is translated as CASSSPLSGRAHHEQYF. The chain recombines TRBV7-9 with TRBJ2-7; 10 nucleotides agree with TRBD2. Germline trimming cut 4 bases from V and 5 bases from J; bases unmatched to any gene: 14. This CDR3 is built from 17 residues. Per the germline V gene, CDR1 is SEHNR and CDR2 is FQNEAQ (reference sequence).

V gene TRBV28 combines with J gene TRBJ2-3, with 9 bases lining up with TRBD2. This CDR3 spans 16 amino acids. The V segment lost 6 bases and the J segment 2 bases; nucleotides outside the gene matches: 9. Looked up from germline, CDR1 is MDHEN and CDR2 is SYDVKM. CDR3 sequence: CASSLTRLAATDTQYF. Written as DNA, the CDR3 is TGTGCCAGCAGCCTAACCCGACTAGCGGCCACAGATACGCAGTATTTT.

CDR3 bases: TGTGCCAGCAGCTCTCGACAGGGTCGAGAAGCAACTAATGAAAAACTGTTTTTT. Translated: CASSSRQGREATNEKLFF. The chain recombines TRBV5-6 with TRBJ1-4; TRBD1 agrees at 7 bases. Germline V gene data show CDR1 as SGHDT and CDR2 as YYEEEE. The CDR3 runs to 18 residues. The V segment lost 3 bases and the J segment 0 bases; nucleotides outside the gene matches: 11.

The CDR3 reads CASSQDSARGAQPQHF. The DNA for the CDR3 is TGCGCCAGCAGCCAAGATTCGGCCAGGGGGGCTCAGCCCCAGCATTTT. The chain recombines TRBV4-3 with TRBJ1-5, with 7 bases identical to TRBD1. The CDR3 is 16 residues long. Germline V gives CDR1 LGHNA, CDR2 YSLEER. V dropped 0 bases and J dropped 6; count of bases not matched to a gene: 8.